Below are 16 T cell receptor beta chains sequenced from a single sample in a study (dated by TCRdb to 2015 to 2016). Preparation of the library involved RT-PCR. These reads were obtained on an Illumina MiSeq. TCRdb passed the public sequencing reads through fastp at Q25 and MiXCR, retaining productive beta sequences. Identical CDR3 protein sequences are pooled into one entry, listed with their most common genes and DNA. The sample records around 700,000 distinct CDR3 sequences, around 14% of which are singletons. 3.6% of the sample belongs to the ten largest clones. Sequenced sample: memory CD4+ T cells from blood. Receptor source: a female donor in good health, serving as a healthy control.

The chain couples TRBV20-1 to TRBJ2-1; D remains unclear. The V gene lost 5 bases and the J gene lost 8 bases, with 16 bases spanning the gap. The CDR3 loop spans 13 amino acids. Germline loops: CDR1 DFQATT, CDR2 SNEGSKA (reference sequence). CDR3 nucleotides: TGCAGTGCTTTAAGGCTTACCAGCGATGAGCAGTTCTTC. Translation gives CSALRLTSDEQFF.

Comments on this clonotype: Given a much more abundant clone one base away, this may be a read error. The chain combines TRBV20-1 with TRBJ2-7; TRBD2 matches 10 bases. Trimming at V came to 5 bases and at J to 7 bases, leaving 11 bases not matched to a gene. This CDR3 contains 14 residues. CDR1 is DFQATT, CDR2 SNEGSKA, per germline (reference sequence). The CDR3 spells CSAQPSGSYNEQYF. The CDR3 bases are TGCAGTGCTCAACCTAGCGGGAGCTACAATGAGCAGTACTTC.

This clonotype has a handful of counts. The rearrangement links TRBV12-3 or TRBV12-4 to TRBJ2-1, with unresolved D. Trimming shortened V by 8 bases and J by 5 bases, and 16 bases separated the two germline ends. This CDR3 is 14 amino acids long. In DNA, the CDR3 is TGTGCCAGCGAAGGCCTACCGCTGGACAATGAGCAGTTCTTC. This gives the protein CASEGLPLDNEQFF.

This clonotype has more than one count but fewer than ten. The chain is built from TRBV18 and TRBJ2-1; 11 bases match TRBD2. CDR1 and CDR2 (germline): KGHSH, LQKENI. After removal of 6 bases from V and 5 bases from J, the junction contained 3 bases not matched to a gene. The CDR3 contains 14 residues. As DNA, the CDR3 is TGTGCCAGCTCCTTAGCGGGAGGGGACAATGAGCAGTTCTTC. Protein product: CASSLAGGDNEQFF.

This clonotype was observed a handful of times. The J gene is TRBJ1-1, the V gene TRBV5-1; TRBD1 matches 10 bases. Germline CDR1 SGHRS, CDR2 YFSETQ. The CDR3 consists of 15 residues. Germline trimming cut 4 bases from V and 5 bases from J; bases unmatched to any gene: 8. CDR3 in amino acids: CASSLTGGSGTEAFF. Written as DNA, the CDR3 is TGCGCCAGCAGCCTGACAGGGGGCAGTGGAACTGAAGCTTTCTTT.

The rearrangement uses TRBV5-4 and TRBJ2-3; TRBD1 aligns across 8 bases. The CDR3 extends over 16 amino acids. The junction had 11 bases not matched to a gene; V was cut back by 8 bases and J by 0 bases. From germline, CDR1 is SGHNT and CDR2 YYREEE (reference sequence). Written as DNA, the CDR3 is TGTGCCAGTCCATCCTTCGGGGACAGGAGCACAGATACGCAGTATTTT. This sequence encodes CASPSFGDRSTDTQYF.

The chain joins TRBV11-1 to TRBJ2-7; D ambiguous. V dropped 2 bases and J dropped 7 bases, with 6 bases sitting between them. The CDR3 spans 11 residues. Germline values: CDR1 SGHAT, CDR2 FQDESV (reference sequence). Here the CDR3 DNA reads TGTGCCAGCAGCTTAAGTCTGGAGCAGTACTTC. This gives the protein CASSLSLEQYF.

The chain joins TRBV11-2 to TRBJ2-5; 8 bases are a match to TRBD2. From germline, CDR1 is SGHAT and CDR2 FQNNGV. The ends lost 6 bases at V and 4 bases at J; junction bases unmatched: 10. The CDR3 totals 15 residues. The CDR3 bases are TGTGCCAGCAGTTTCTCCTTAGCGGGAAGAGAGACCCAGTACTTC. It translates to CASSFSLAGRETQYF.

In this sample, this clonotype turned up a few times. This chain connects TRBV6-1 to TRBJ2-1; maybe TRBD2 (5 bases). Germline CDR1 and CDR2: MNHNS and SASEGT. Trimming pared 6 bases from V and 2 bases from J, leaving 11 bases between. The length of the CDR3 is 14 residues. The CDR3 sequence: CASRSYGAYNEQFF. The CDR3 DNA reads as TGTGCCAGCAGATCCTACGGGGCCTACAATGAGCAGTTCTTC.

The chain uses TRBV28 and TRBJ1-2, with D perhaps matching TRBD1 (5 bases). The CDR3 loop spans 14 amino acids. Trimming removed 2 bases from V and 4 bases from J, with 11 bases in between. Per the germline V gene, CDR1 is MDHEN and CDR2 is SYDVKM. The CDR3, as DNA: TGTGCCAGCAGTTTACTGGGACGTGTCTATGGCTACACCTTC. Translating it yields CASSLLGRVYGYTF.

The chain recombines TRBV10-2 with TRBJ1-1, with D possibly TRBD1 on 5 matching bases. Per germline, CDR1 WSHSY and CDR2 SAAADI. V lost 6 bases and J 8 bases, leaving 10 bases between the germline ends. The CDR3 sequence is 11 residues long. This CDR3 reads CASRTYREAFF. CDR3 nucleotide sequence: TGCGCCAGCAGAACCTACAGGGAAGCTTTCTTT.

This clonotype has ten or more counts. CDR3: CASRVTAKGTEAFF. As DNA, the CDR3 is TGTGCCAGCAGAGTGACAGCAAAGGGCACTGAAGCTTTCTTT. This chain uses TRBV12-3 or TRBV12-4 with TRBJ1-1; TRBD1 is a possible D gene (5 bases). The V and J ends lost 6 bases and 4 bases respectively, with 15 bases between them. The CDR3 runs 14 residues.

This clonotype was seen many times. The chain joins TRBV10-3 to TRBJ2-6, with 7 bases fitting TRBD1. CDR1 and CDR2 from the germline V gene are ENHRY and SYGVKD. V was pared by 0 bases and J by 2 bases, with 10 bases of the junction left unmatched. The CDR3 length is 19 residues. The CDR3 reads CAISESYAPTGAGANVLTF. In nucleotides, the CDR3 is TGTGCCATCAGTGAGTCGTATGCTCCAACAGGGGCTGGGGCCAACGTCCTGACTTTC.

This clonotype was seen a few times. V usage is TRBV24-1 and J usage is TRBJ2-2; 11 bases match TRBD2. CDR1 is KGHDR, CDR2 SFDVKD, per germline. This CDR3 has 17 amino acids. After removal of 4 bases from V and 7 bases from J, the junction contained 10 bases not matched to a gene. This CDR3 reads CATSDPVAGGPNGELFF. As DNA, the CDR3 is TGTGCCACCAGTGACCCGGTAGCGGGAGGGCCGAACGGGGAGCTGTTTTTT.

The chain joins TRBV20-1 to TRBJ1-6; D is undetermined. The germline V gene has CDR1 DFQATT and CDR2 SNEGSKA (reference sequence). The CDR3 runs 13 residues. V gave up 6 bases and J gave up 6 bases, with 12 bases separating them. CDR3 amino acids: CSAKAEVNSPLHF. CDR3 bases: TGCAGTGCCAAAGCGGAGGTTAATTCACCCCTCCACTTT.

The chain employs TRBV7-2 and TRBJ2-3; unclear D gene. The CDR3 is 14 amino acids. V lost 1 base and J lost 2, with 7 bases in between. Germline CDR1 and CDR2: SGHTA and FQGNSA. CDR3 loop: CASSLVGITDTQYF. The CDR3, as DNA: TGTGCCAGCAGCTTAGTGGGTATCACAGATACGCAGTATTTT.